Below are 18 T cell receptor beta chains sequenced from a single sample in a study of blood T cell repertoires in COVID-19. Sequenced by immunoSEQ multiplex PCR; TCRdb stores in-frame clones only, minus some. The table lists fewer than 200,000 clones, around 80% of them singletons. The sample taken for sequencing was PBMCs or T cells enriched from blood (not recorded which). The origin of the receptors is a middle-aged man who had recovered from COVID-19.

J is TRBJ2-1 and V is TRBV6-4; 10 bases line up with TRBD1. CDR1 is MRHNA and CDR2 is SNTAGT in the germline V gene. With V trimmed by 4 bases and J by 7 bases, 13 bases remained unmatched. The CDR3 is made up of 17 amino acids. In DNA, the CDR3 is TGTGCCAGCAGTGGAGGCCACTTAGGACAGGGGGGGAATGAGCAGTTCTTC. It specifies CASSGGHLGQGGNEQFF.

V is TRBV28 and J is TRBJ2-7; D is undetermined. Germline V gene sequence: CDR1 MDHEN, CDR2 SYDVKM. The CDR3 extends over 11 amino acids. Between the trimmed V and J ends, which lost 7 bases and 0 bases, there was a span of 4 bases. The CDR3 sequence: CASTNSYEQYF. CDR3 nucleotide sequence: TGTGCCAGCACCAACTCCTACGAGCAGTACTTC.

V and J are TRBV19 and TRBJ2-2; 13 bases align to TRBD2. V dropped 6 bases and J dropped 0; count of bases not matched to a gene: 1. Germline CDR1 LNHDA, CDR2 SQIVND (reference sequence). This CDR3 has 16 residues. CDR3 region: CASRGLAGANTGELFF. The CDR3 coding sequence is TGTGCCAGTAGAGGACTAGCGGGGGCGAACACCGGGGAGCTGTTTTTT.

The rearrangement joins TRBV2 to TRBJ1-5; TRBD1 might be the D (6 bases). Trimming shortened V by 5 bases and J by 6 bases, and 11 bases separated the two germline ends. The CDR3 is made up of 13 amino acids. The germline gives CDR1 SNHLY, CDR2 FYNNEI. CDR3 loop: CASSRGDTQPQHF. CDR3 DNA sequence: TGTGCCAGCAGTCGGGGGGACACTCAGCCCCAGCATTTT.

CDR3 sequence: CATSSSRDRVGNTIYF. DNA for the CDR3: TGTGCCACCAGCAGTTCTCGGGACAGGGTAGGAAACACCATATATTTT. The chain has TRBV15 and TRBJ1-3; 9 bases map to TRBD1. V shed 3 bases, J shed 4 bases, and the junction held 7 bases outside the gene matches. Germline V gives CDR1 LNHNV, CDR2 YYDKDF (reference sequence). The CDR3 runs to 16 residues.

The chain joins TRBV29-1 to TRBJ2-1, with D uncertain. Germline-derived CDR1 and CDR2 are SQVTM and ANQGSEA. This CDR3 region has 10 residues. The ends were cut back, 7 bases at V and 7 bases at J, with 8 bases in the middle. The CDR3 is CSAQDNEQFF. The CDR3 DNA is TGCAGCGCCCAGGATAATGAGCAGTTCTTC.

The chain couples TRBV9 to TRBJ2-5; a possible D gene is TRBD2 (5 bases). The CDR3 length is 14 residues. V was shortened by 6 bases and J by 3 bases, with 15 bases between the two germline ends. Per the germline V gene, CDR1 is SGDLS and CDR2 is YYNGEE. The CDR3 sequence: CASTEGGSEETQYF. The CDR3 DNA is TGTGCCAGCACCGAAGGCGGGTCAGAAGAGACCCAGTACTTC.

The rearrangement links TRBV6-1 to TRBJ1-4; D is unclear. The germline V and J ends were trimmed by 2 bases and 8 bases, with 18 bases remaining between them. CDR1 MNHNS and CDR2 SASEGT come from the germline V gene. This CDR3 spans 16 amino acids. This CDR3 reads CASSESVWAEGEKLFF. CDR3 DNA: TGTGCCAGCAGTGAATCGGTATGGGCGGAGGGAGAAAAACTGTTTTTT.

The J gene is TRBJ1-2, the V gene TRBV9; 7 bases are a match to TRBD1. Germline CDR1 and CDR2: SGDLS and YYNGEE. The CDR3 consists of 15 residues. The V gene end was trimmed by 0 bases and the J gene end by 0 bases; junction bases not matched to a gene: 2. In DNA form, the CDR3 reads TGTGCCAGCAGCGTAGCCGGGACAGCTAACTATGGCTACACCTTC. Amino acid sequence: CASSVAGTANYGYTF. The full variable domain, in which reference TRBV9 and TRBJ1-2 provide the parts outside the CDR3, is DSGVTQTPKHLITATGQRVTLRCSPRSGDLSVYWYQQSLDQGLQFLIQYYNGEERAKGNILERFSAQQFPDLHSELNLSSLELGDSALYFCASSVAGTANYGYTFGSGTRLTVV.

The chain has TRBV30 and TRBJ1-2; no clear D gene. Germline CDR1 GTSNPN, CDR2 SVGIG (reference sequence). Trimming took off 2 bases at V and 6 bases at J, with 13 bases between the two ends. This CDR3 has 13 amino acids. In DNA, the CDR3 is TGTGCCTGGAGTCTGGGTGCCAGGAATGGCTACACCTTC. It is translated as CAWSLGARNGYTF.

This sequence joins TRBV6-6 and TRBJ1-3, with D maybe TRBD1 (5 bases). Trimming removed 5 bases at V and 0 bases at J, with 20 bases between. In germline, CDR1 is MNHNY, CDR2 SVGAGI (reference sequence). The CDR3 runs to 18 residues. This CDR3 reads CASSLNKGSYFSGNTIYF. Here the CDR3 DNA reads TGTGCCAGCAGTCTAAACAAGGGGTCGTACTTCTCTGGAAACACCATATATTTT.

This clone has a handful of counts. The V and J genes are TRBV19 and TRBJ2-1, with D uncertain. The germline gives CDR1 LNHDA, CDR2 SQIVND (reference sequence). Trimming removed 5 bases from V and 0 bases from J, with 11 bases in between. The CDR3 runs to 15 residues. The CDR3 loop is CASSLSQSSYNEQFF. CDR3 bases: TGTGCCAGTAGTCTCTCACAGAGCTCCTACAATGAGCAGTTCTTC.

The chain combines TRBV3-1 (or the pseudogene TRBV3-2) with TRBJ2-5, with TRBD1 matching over 8 bases. J was trimmed by 4 bases and V by 5 bases; bases with no gene match: 9. CDR3 size: 15 residues. Germline V lookup: CDR1 LGHDT, CDR2 YNNKEL (reference sequence). The CDR3 region is CASSTYRGVGETQYF. CDR3 sequence (DNA): TGTGCCAGCAGCACCTACAGGGGGGTCGGAGAGACCCAGTACTTC.

This clone came up once. This chain uses TRBV5-4 with TRBJ2-5; 7 bases fit TRBD2. Germline CDR1 reads SGHNT; CDR2 reads YYREEE (reference sequence). The CDR3 is 16 residues long. V dropped 4 bases and J dropped 1; count of bases not matched to a gene: 10. CDR3 loop: CASSATLAATQETQYF. The CDR3 DNA reads TGTGCCAGCAGCGCAACCCTAGCGGCAACCCAAGAGACCCAGTACTTC.

V usage is TRBV5-5 and J usage is TRBJ1-2; no clear D. CDR1 and CDR2 (germline): SGHKS, YYEKEE (reference sequence). This CDR3 is built from 15 residues. V lost 4 bases, J lost 1 base, and 14 bases lay in between. The CDR3 nucleotides read TGTGCCAGCAGCCCCCCGGGGAGGGTTAACTATGGCTACACCTTC. It encodes CASSPPGRVNYGYTF. Together with reference TRBV5-5 and TRBJ1-2, the CDR3 gives the full variable domain: DAGVTQSPTHLIKTRGQQVTLRCSPISGHKSVSWYQQVLGQGPQFIFQYYEKEERGRGNFPDRFSARQFPNYSSELNVNALLLGDSALYLCASSPPGRVNYGYTFGSGTRLTVV.

This clone showed up just once. The chain combines TRBV3-1 (or the pseudogene TRBV3-2) with TRBJ2-7; the D gene is possibly TRBD2 (7 bases). The CDR3 has 13 residues. Germline V gene lookup returns CDR1 LGHDT and CDR2 YNNKEL (reference sequence). V was clipped by 6 bases and J by 0 bases, with 9 bases between them. The CDR3 here is CASSRGASYEQYF. CDR3 sequence (DNA): TGTGCCAGCAGTCGGGGGGCCTCCTACGAGCAGTACTTC.

The chain links TRBV4-1 to TRBJ2-6, with a weak D call TRBD1 (5 bases). Trimming took off 6 bases at V and 0 bases at J, with 15 bases between the two ends. The CDR3 totals 17 residues. CDR1 is MGHRA, CDR2 YSYEKL, per germline. The CDR3 DNA sequence: TGCGCCAGCAGACGCCAAACAGGACGCTCTGGGGCCAACGTCCTGACTTTC. As protein: CASRRQTGRSGANVLTF.

The chain couples TRBV23-1 to TRBJ2-3, with D possibly being TRBD2 (5 bases). TRBV23-1 is an ORF, with its function uncertain. The CDR3 totals 13 residues. The V end lost 0 bases, the J end lost 4 bases, and 5 bases lay between the germline ends. The DNA of the CDR3 is TGCGCCAGCAGTCAATCGCGGGCAGATACGCAGTATTTT. Amino acid sequence: CASSQSRADTQYF.